The clone carrying this T cell receptor (beta chain) is classed as medium-sized. Germline V gene lookup returns CDR1 SQVTM and CDR2 ANQGSEA. V lost 5 bases, J lost 5 bases, and 18 bases lay in between. The CDR3 contains 14 residues. This entry is derived from a study of blood T cell repertoires in COVID-19. Overall study context: Sites across the United States, Italy and Spain contributed samples from acute and convalescent COVID-19. From T cells, B-cell-depleted T cells, or PBMCs came the material, which was cDNA or gDNA.

Authors' processing steps: Nucleated cell number was recorded as an estimate derived from reference gene primer amplification. Clones were sequenced by immunoSEQ multiplex PCR, and TCRdb holds only the in-frame ones, with some missing. V and J calls plus clone size are reproduced from that table; the DNA served to infer D and trimming. In the table there are 45,000 to 65,000 clones, nearly 90% of which are singletons. This receptor was obtained from a man aged 55 to 70 with active COVID-19. The chain carries TRBV29-1 and TRBJ1-1, with D possibly being TRBD1 (5 bases). The sequenced sample consisted of peripheral blood. The CDR3 protein is CSVRWGLLTTEAFF. In DNA form, the CDR3 reads TGCAGCGTTAGGTGGGGACTCCTAACGACTGAAGCTTTCTTT. Complete variable domain (other parts from reference TRBV29-1 and TRBJ1-1): SAVISQKPSRDICQRGTSLTIQCQVDSQVTMMFWYRQQPGQSLTLIATANQGSEATYESGFVIDKFPISRPNLTFSTLTVSNMSPEDSSIYLCSVRWGLLTTEAFFGQGTRLTVV.